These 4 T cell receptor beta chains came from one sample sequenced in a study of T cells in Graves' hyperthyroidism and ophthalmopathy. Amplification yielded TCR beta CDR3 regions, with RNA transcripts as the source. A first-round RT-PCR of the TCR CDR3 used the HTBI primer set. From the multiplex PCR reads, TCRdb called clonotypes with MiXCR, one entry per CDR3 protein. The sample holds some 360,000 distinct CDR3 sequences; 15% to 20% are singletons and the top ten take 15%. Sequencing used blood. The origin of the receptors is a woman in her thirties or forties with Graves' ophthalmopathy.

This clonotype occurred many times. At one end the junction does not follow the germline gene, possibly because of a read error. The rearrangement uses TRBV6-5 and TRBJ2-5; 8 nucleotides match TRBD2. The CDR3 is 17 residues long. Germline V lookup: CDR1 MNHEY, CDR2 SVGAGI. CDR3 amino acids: CVSTPQFVREGRETQYF. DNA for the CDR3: TGTGTCAGCACTCCACAGTTCGTCCGGGAGGGCCGGGAGACCCAGTACTTC.

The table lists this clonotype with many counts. As DNA, the CDR3 is TGTGCCAGCAGCCCGAGCTCTAGCGGGGGTCCTCCCGAGCAGTACTTC. Amino acids: CASSPSSSGGPPEQYF. The rearrangement uses TRBV9 and TRBJ2-7; 10 bases map to TRBD2. The CDR3 has 16 amino acids. V gave up 4 bases and J gave up 6 bases; unmatched junction bases: 13. The germline V gene encodes CDR1 SGDLS and CDR2 YYNGEE.

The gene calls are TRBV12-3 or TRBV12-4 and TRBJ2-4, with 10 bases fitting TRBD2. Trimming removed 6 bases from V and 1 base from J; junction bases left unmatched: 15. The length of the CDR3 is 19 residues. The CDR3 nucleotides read TGTGCCAGCAGCCCCGGACTAGCGGTCATCGGAGGGGCCAAAAACATTCAGTACTTC. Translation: CASSPGLAVIGGAKNIQYF.

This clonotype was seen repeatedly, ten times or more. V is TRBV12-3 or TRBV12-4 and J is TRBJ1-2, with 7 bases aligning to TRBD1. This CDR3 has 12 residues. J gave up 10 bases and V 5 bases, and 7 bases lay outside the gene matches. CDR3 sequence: CASSPTGKDYTF. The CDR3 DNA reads TGTGCCAGCAGTCCGACAGGGAAGGACTACACCTTC.